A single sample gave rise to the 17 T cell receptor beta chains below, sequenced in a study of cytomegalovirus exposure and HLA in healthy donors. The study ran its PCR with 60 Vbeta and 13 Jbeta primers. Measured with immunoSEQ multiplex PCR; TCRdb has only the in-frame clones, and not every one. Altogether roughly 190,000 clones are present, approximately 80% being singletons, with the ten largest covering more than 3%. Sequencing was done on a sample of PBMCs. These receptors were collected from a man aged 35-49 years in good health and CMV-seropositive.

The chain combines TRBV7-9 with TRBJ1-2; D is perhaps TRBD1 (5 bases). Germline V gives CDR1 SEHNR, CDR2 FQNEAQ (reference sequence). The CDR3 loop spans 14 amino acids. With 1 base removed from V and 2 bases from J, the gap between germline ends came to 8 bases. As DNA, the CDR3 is TGTGCCAGCAGCTTAGGCGGGGCGAACTATGGCTACACCTTC. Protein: CASSLGGANYGYTF.

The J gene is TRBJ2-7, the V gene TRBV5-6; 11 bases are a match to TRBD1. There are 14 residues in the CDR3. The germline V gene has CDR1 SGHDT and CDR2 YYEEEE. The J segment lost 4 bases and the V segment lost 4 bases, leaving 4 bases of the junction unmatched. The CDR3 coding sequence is TGTGCCAGCAGCCCGGGGGACAGGGGGTACGAGCAGTACTTC. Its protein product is CASSPGDRGYEQYF.

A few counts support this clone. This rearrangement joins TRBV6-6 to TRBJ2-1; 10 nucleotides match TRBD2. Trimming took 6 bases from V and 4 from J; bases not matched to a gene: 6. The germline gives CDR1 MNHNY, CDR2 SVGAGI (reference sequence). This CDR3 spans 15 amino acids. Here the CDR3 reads CASSPPSGGYNEQFF. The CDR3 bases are TGTGCCAGCAGCCCCCCTAGCGGGGGATACAATGAGCAGTTCTTC.

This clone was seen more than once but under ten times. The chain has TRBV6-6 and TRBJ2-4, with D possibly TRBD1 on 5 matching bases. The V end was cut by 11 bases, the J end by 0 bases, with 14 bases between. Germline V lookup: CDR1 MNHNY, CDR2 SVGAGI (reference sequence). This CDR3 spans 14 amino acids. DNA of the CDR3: TGTGCCGCCTCCGACAGACTAGCCAAAAACATTCAGTACTTC. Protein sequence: CAASDRLAKNIQYF.

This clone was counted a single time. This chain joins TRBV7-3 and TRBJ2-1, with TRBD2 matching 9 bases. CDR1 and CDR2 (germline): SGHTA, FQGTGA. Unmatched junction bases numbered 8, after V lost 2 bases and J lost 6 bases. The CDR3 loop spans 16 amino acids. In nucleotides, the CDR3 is TGTGCCAGCAGCTTATCTAGCGGGACCAATCTCAATGAGCAGTTCTTC. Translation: CASSLSSGTNLNEQFF.

The CDR3, as DNA: TGTGCCAGTAGTCCGGGGAAGGGCAATGAGCAGTTCTTC. Its protein product is CASSPGKGNEQFF. The chain uses TRBV19 and TRBJ2-1, with TRBD2 as a possible D gene (5 bases). The CDR3 runs to 13 residues. Germline V CDR1 and CDR2: LNHDA, SQIVND (reference sequence). Trimming took 5 bases from V and 6 from J, leaving 11 bases between them.

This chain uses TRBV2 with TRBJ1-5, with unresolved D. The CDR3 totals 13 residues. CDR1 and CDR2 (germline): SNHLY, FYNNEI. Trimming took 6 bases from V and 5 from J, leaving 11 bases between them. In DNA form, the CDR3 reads TGTGCCAGCAGGGAGGACGGCTATCAGCCCCAGCATTTT. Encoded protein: CASREDGYQPQHF.

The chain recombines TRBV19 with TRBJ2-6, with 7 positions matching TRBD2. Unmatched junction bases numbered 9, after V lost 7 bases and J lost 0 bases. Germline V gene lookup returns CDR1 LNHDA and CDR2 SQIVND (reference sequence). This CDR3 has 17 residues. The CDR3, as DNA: TGTGCCAGTACCTCGGTTGGCGGGGGCTCTGGGGCCAACGTCCTGACTTTC. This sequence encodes CASTSVGGGSGANVLTF.

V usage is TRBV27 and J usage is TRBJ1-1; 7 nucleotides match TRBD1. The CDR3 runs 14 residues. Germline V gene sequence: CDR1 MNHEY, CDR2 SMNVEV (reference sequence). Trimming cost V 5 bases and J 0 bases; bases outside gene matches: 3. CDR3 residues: CASSTGVMNTEAFF. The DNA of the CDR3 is TGTGCCAGCAGTACAGGGGTTATGAACACTGAAGCTTTCTTT.

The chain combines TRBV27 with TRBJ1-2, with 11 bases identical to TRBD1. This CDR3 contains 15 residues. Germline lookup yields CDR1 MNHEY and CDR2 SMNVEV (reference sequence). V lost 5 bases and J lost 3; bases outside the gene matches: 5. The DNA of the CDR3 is TGTGCCAGCAGTCCCCGGACAGGGGGCTACTATGGCTACACCTTC. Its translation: CASSPRTGGYYGYTF.

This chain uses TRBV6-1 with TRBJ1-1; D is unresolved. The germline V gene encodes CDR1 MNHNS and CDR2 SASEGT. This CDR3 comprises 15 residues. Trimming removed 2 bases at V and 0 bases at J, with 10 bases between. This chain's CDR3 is CASSEILGLNTEAFF. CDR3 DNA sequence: TGTGCCAGCAGTGAAATTCTGGGCCTGAACACTGAAGCTTTCTTT.

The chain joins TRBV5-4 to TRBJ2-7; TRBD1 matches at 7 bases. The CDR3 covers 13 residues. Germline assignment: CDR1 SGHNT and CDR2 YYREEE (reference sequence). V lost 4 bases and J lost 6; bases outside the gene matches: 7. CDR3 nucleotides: TGTGCCAGCAGCAACACAGGGGATCGCGAGCAGTACTTC. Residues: CASSNTGDREQYF.

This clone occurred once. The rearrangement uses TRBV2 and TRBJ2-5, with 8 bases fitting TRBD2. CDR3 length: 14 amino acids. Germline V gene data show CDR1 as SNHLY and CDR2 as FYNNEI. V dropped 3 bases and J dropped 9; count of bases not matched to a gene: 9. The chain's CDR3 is CASSDGRGGGAQYF. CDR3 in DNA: TGTGCCAGCAGTGACGGACGGGGGGGCGGGGCCCAGTACTTC.

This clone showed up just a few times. This CDR3 is CASSPGTGGSGANVLTF. The CDR3 coding sequence is TGTGCCAGCAGCCCCGGGACAGGGGGCTCTGGGGCCAACGTCCTGACTTTC. The chain combines TRBV11-3 with TRBJ2-6; the match to TRBD1 covers 11 bases. CDR3 length equals 17 residues. Per the germline V gene, CDR1 is SGHNT and CDR2 is YENEEA. After removal of 5 bases from V and 0 bases from J, the junction contained 3 bases not matched to a gene.

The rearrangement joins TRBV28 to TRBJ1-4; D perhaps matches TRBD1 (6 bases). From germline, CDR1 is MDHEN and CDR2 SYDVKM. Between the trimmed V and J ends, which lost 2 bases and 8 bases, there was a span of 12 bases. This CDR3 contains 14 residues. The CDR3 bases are TGTGCCAGCAGTTTAGGGGGCGCGCGGGAAAAACTGTTTTTT. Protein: CASSLGGAREKLFF.

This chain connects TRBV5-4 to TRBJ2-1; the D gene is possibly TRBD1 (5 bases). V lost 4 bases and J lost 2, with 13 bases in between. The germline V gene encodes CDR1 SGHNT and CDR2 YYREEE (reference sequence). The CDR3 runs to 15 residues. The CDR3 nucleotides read TGTGCCAGCAGCCAAGAAAGGGGTGCCTACAATGAGCAGTTCTTC. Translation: CASSQERGAYNEQFF.

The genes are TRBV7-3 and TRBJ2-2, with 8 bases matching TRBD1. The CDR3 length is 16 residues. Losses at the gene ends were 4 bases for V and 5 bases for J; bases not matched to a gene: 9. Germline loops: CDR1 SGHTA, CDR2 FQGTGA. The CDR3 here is CASSSPGGEGTGELFF. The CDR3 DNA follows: TGTGCCAGCAGCTCCCCAGGGGGCGAAGGTACCGGGGAGCTGTTTTTT. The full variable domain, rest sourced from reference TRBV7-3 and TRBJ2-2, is GAGVSQTPSNKVTEKGKYVELRCDPISGHTALYWYRQSLGQGPEFLIYFQGTGAADDSGLPNDRFFAVRPEGSVSTLKIQRTERGDSAVYLCASSSPGGEGTGELFFGEGSRLTVL.